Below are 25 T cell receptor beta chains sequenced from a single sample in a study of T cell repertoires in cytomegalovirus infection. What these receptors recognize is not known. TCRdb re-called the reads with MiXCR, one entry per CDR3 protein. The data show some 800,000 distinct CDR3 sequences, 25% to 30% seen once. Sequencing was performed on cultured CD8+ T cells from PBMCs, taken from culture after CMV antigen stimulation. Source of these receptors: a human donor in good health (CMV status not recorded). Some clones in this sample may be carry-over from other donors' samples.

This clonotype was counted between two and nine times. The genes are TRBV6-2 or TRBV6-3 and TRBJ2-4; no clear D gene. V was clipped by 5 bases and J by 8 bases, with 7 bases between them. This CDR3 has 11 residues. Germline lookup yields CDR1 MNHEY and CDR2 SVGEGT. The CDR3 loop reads CASSTLDIQYF. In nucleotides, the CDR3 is TGTGCCAGCAGTACCCTGGACATTCAGTACTTC.

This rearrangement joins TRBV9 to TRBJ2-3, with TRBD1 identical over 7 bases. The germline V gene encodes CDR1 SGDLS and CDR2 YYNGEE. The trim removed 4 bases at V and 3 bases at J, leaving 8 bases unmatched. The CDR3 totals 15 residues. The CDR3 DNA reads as TGTGCCAGCAGCTCCTGGACAGGAACTACAGATACGCAGTATTTT. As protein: CASSSWTGTTDTQYF.

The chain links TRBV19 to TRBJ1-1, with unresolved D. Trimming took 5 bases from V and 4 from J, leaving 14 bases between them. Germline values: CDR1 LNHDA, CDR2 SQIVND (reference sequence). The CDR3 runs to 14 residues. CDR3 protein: CASSPKGWGTEAFF. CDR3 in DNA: TGTGCCAGTAGTCCGAAGGGCTGGGGCACTGAAGCTTTCTTT.

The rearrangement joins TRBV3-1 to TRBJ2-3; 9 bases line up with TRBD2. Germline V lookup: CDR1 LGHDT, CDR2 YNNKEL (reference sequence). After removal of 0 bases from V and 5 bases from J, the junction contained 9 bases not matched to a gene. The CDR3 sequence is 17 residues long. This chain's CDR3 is CASSQDAPSGGLDTQYF. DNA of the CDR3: TGTGCCAGCAGCCAAGATGCGCCAAGCGGGGGGCTAGATACGCAGTATTTT.

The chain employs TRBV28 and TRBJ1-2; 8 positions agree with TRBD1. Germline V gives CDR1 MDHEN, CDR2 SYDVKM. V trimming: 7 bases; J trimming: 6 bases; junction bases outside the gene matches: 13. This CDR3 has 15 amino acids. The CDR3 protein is CASTDRGGFPNGYTF. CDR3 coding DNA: TGTGCCAGCACAGACAGGGGTGGGTTCCCAAATGGCTACACCTTC.

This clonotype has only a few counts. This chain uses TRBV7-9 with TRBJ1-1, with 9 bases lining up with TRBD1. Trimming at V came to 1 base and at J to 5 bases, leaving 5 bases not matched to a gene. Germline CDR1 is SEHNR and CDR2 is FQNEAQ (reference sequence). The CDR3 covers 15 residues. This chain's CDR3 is CASSLVRTGETEAFF. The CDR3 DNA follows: TGTGCCAGCAGCTTAGTAAGGACAGGGGAAACTGAAGCTTTCTTT. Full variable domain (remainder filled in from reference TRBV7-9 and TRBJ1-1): DTGVSQNPRHKITKRGQNVTFRCDPISEHNRLYWYRQTLGQGPEFLTYFQNEAQLEKSRLLSDRFSAERPKGSFSTLEIQRTEQGDSAMYLCASSLVRTGETEAFFGQGTRLTVV.

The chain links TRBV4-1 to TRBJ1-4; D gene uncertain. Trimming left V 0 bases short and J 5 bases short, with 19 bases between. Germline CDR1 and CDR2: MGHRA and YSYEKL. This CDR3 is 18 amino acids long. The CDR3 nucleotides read TGCGCCAGCAGCCAAGACCCTCAACGCCGGGTCCTAAATGAAAAACTGTTTTTT. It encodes CASSQDPQRRVLNEKLFF.

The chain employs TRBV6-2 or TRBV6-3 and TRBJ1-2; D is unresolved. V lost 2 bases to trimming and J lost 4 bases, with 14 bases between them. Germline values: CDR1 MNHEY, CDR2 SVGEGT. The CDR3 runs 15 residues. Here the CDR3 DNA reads TGTGCCAGCAGTTACAGCGGTCGGTCCTTCTATGGCTACACCTTC. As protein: CASSYSGRSFYGYTF.

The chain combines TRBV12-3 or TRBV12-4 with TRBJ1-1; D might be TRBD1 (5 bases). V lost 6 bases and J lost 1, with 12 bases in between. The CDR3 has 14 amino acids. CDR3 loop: CASSPRARNTEAFF. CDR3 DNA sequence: TGTGCCAGCAGCCCCAGGGCCCGGAACACTGAAGCTTTCTTT.

CDR3: CASSIAGDSGELFF. The CDR3 DNA reads TGTGCCAGCAGCATTGCAGGGGACTCCGGGGAGCTGTTTTTT. This chain connects TRBV5-5 to TRBJ2-2; D possibly uses TRBD1 or TRBD2 (6 bases each). The ends were cut back, 4 bases at V and 6 bases at J, with 13 bases in the middle. Germline values: CDR1 SGHKS, CDR2 YYEKEE (reference sequence). The CDR3 has 14 amino acids.

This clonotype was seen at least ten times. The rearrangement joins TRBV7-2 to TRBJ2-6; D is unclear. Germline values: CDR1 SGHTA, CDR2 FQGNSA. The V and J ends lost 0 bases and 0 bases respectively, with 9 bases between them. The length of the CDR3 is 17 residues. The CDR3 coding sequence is TGTGCCAGCAGCTTAGCCCCCAGTCTCTCTGGGGCCAACGTCCTGACTTTC. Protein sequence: CASSLAPSLSGANVLTF.

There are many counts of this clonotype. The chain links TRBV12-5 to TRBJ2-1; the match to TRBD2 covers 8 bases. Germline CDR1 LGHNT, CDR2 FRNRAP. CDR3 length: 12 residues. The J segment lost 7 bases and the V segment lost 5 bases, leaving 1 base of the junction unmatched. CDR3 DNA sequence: TGTGCTAGTGGTCCGGGGGGGAATGAGCAGTTCTTC. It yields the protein CASGPGGNEQFF.

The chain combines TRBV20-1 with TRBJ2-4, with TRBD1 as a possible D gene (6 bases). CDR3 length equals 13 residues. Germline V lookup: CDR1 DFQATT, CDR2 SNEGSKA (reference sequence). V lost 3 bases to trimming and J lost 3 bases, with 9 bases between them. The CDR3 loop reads CSASPGDKNIQYF. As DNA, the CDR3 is TGCAGTGCTAGTCCAGGGGACAAAAACATTCAGTACTTC.

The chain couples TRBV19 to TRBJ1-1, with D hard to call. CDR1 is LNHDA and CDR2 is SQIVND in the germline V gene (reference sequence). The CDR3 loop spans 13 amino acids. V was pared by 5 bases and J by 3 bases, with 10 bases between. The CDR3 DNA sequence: TGTGCCAGTAGTCGTTACACGCACACTGAAGCTTTCTTT. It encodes CASSRYTHTEAFF.

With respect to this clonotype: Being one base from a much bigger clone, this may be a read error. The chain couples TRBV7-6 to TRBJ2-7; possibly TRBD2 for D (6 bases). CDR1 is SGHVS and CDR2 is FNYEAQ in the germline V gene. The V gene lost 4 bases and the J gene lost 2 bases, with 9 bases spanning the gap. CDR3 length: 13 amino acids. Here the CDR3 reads CASSSGETYEQYF. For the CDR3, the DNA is TGTGCCAGCAGCTCGGGAGAGACCTACGAGCAGTACTTC.

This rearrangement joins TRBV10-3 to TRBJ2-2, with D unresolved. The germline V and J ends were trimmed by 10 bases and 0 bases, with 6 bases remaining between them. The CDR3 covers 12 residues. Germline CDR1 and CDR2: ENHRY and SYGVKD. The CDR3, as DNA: TGTGCCACGGGCGCGAACACCGGGGAGCTGTTTTTT. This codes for CATGANTGELFF.

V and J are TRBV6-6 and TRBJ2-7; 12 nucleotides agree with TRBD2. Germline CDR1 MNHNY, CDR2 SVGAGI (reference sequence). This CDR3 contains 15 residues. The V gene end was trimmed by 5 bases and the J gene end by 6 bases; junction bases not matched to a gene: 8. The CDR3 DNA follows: TGTGCCAGCAGTCGTACTAGCGGGGGGACTCTCGAGCAGTACTTC. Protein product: CASSRTSGGTLEQYF.

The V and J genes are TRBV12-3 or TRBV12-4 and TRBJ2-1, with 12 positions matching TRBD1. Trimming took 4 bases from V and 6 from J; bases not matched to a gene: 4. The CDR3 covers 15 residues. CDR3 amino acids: CASSSGQGAFNEQFF. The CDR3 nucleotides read TGTGCCAGCAGTTCGGGACAGGGGGCTTTCAATGAGCAGTTCTTC.

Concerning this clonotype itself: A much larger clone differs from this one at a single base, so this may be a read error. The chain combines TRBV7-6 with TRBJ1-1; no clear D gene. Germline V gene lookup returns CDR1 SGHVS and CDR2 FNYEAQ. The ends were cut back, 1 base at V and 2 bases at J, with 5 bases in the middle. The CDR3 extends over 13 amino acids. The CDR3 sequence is CASSLDDNTEAFF. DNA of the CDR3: TGTGCCAGCAGCTTAGACGATAACACTGAAGCTTTCTTT.

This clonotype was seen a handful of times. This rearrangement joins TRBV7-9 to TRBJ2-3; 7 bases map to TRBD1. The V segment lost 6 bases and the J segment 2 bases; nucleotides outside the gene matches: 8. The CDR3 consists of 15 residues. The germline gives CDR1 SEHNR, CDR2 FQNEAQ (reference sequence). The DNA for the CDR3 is TGTGCCAGCAGGTCTTTGAGGGGGCACACAGATACGCAGTATTTT. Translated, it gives CASRSLRGHTDTQYF.

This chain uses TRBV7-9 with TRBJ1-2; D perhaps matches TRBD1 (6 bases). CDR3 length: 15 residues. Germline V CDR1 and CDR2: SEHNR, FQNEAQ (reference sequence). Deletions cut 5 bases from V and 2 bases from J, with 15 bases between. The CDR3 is CASSANVGQNYGYTF. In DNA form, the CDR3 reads TGTGCCAGCAGCGCCAACGTCGGACAGAACTATGGCTACACCTTC.

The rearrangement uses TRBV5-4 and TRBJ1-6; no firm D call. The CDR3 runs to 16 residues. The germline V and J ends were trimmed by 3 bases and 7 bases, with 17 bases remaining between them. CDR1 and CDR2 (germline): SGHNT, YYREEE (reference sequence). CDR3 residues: CASSSELSPGNSPLHF. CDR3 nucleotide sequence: TGTGCCAGCAGCTCGGAGCTATCACCGGGGAATTCACCCCTCCACTTT.

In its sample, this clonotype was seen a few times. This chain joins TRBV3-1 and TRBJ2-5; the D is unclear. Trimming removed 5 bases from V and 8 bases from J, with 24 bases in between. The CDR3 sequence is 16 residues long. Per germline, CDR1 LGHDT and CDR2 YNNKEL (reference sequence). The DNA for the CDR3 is TGTGCCAGCAGCTCCGAGGCGCGGCGCCCCGGATATACCCAGTACTTC. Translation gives CASSSEARRPGYTQYF.

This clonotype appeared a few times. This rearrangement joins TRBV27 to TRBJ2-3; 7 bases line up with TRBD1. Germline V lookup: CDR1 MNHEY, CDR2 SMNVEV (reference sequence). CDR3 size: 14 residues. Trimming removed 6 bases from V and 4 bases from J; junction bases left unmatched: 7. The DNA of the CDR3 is TGTGCCAGCAGGAGCCGACAGGGTTCAGATACGCAGTATTTT. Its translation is CASRSRQGSDTQYF.

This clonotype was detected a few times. The CDR3 region has the DNA TGCAGCGTTCCGGGACAGGGGGTAGAAGGCTACACCTTC. Residues: CSVPGQGVEGYTF. V is TRBV29-1 and J is TRBJ1-2, with 11 bases identical to TRBD1. The CDR3 runs to 13 residues. The germline V gene has CDR1 SQVTM and CDR2 ANQGSEA. V lost 5 bases to trimming and J lost 8 bases; unmatched junction nucleotides: 7.